Described below is a single T cell receptor beta chain sequence and its context. Germline lookup yields CDR1 SGHTS and CDR2 YDEGEE. Trimming took 4 bases from V and 0 from J; bases not matched to a gene: 6. The CDR3 is 16 amino acids. These data originate in a study of blood T cell repertoires in COVID-19. Recruited during active infection, patients (from Seattle) were subsequently followed longitudinally. TCRdb's table, derived via immunoSEQ multiplex PCR, lists solely in-frame clones and lacks some. The data contain some 390,000 clones, approximately 90% of them singletons. This sequence joins TRBV5-8 and TRBJ2-2; TRBD1 aligns across 7 bases. The sample taken for sequencing was peripheral blood. This receptor was obtained from a woman aged 40 to 50 with COVID-19, enrolled during active disease. This chain's CDR3 is CASSSGQVANTGELFF. In DNA form, the CDR3 reads TGTGCCAGCAGCAGCGGACAGGTCGCGAACACCGGGGAGCTGTTTTTT.